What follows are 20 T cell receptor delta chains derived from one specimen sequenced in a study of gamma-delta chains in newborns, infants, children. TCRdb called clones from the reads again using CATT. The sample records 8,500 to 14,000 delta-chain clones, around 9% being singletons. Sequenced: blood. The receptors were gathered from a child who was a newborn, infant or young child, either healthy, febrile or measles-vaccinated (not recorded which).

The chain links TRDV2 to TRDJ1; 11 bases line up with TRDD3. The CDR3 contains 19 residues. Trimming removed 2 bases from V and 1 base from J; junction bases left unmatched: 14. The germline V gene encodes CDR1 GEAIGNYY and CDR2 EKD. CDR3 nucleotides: TGTGCCTGTGACAAGGTATCTGGCTGGGGGATACAGGGCACCGATAAACTCATCTTT. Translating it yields CACDKVSGWGIQGTDKLIF.

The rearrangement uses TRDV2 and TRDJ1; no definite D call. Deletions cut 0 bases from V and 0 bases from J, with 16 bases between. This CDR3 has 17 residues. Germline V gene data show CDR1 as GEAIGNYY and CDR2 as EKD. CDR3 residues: CACDTVGRPDHTDKLIF. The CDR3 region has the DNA TGTGCCTGTGACACCGTTGGGAGGCCCGATCACACCGATAAACTCATCTTT.

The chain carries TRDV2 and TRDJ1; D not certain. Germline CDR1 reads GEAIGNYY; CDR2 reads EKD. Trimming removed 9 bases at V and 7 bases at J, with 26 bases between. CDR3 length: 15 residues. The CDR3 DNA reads TGTGCCCATGAAAGACCCCACGGGCCGCGAATTAAACTCATCTTT. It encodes CAHERPHGPRIKLIF.

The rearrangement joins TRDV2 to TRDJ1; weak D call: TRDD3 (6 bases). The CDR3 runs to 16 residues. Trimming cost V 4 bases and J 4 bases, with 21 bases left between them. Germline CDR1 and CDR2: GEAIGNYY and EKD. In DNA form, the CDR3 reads TGTGCCTGTGATCTACTGGGAATCCCTTTCGACGATAAACTCATCTTT. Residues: CACDLLGIPFDDKLIF.

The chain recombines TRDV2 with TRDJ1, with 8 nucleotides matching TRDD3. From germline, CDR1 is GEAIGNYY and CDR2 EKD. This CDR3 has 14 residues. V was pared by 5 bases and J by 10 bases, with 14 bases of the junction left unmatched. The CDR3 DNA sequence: TGTGCCTGTGTTCATCTGGGGGAGGGATCGGGACTCATCTTT. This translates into CACVHLGEGSGLIF.

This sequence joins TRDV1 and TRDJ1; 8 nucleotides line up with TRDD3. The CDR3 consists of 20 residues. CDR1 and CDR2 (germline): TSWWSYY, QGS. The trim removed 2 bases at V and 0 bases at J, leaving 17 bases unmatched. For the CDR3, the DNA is TGTGCTCTTGGGGAAAGGGTCAGGAAGGGCTGGGGGACATACACCGATAAACTCATCTTT. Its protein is CALGERVRKGWGTYTDKLIF.

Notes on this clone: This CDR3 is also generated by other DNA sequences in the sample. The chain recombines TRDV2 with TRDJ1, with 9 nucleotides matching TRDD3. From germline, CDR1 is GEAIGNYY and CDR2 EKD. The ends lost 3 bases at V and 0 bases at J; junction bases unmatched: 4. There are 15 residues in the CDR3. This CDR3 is CACDPLGDHTDKLIF. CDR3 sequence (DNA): TGTGCCTGTGACCCCCTGGGGGATCACACCGATAAACTCATCTTT.

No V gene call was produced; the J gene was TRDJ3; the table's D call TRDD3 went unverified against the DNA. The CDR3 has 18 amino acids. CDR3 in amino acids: CACDTGGYSAWDTRQMFF. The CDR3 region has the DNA TGTGCCTGTGACACCGGAGGATACAGTGCCTGGGACACCCGACAGATGTTTTTC.

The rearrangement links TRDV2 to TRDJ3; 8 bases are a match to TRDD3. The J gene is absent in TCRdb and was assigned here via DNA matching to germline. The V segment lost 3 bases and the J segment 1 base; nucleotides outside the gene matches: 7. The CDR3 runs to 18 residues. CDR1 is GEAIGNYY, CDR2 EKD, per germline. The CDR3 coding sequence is TGTGCCTGTGACTACTGGGGGGAAAGATCCTGGGACACCCGACAGATGTTTTTC. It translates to CACDYWGERSWDTRQMFF.

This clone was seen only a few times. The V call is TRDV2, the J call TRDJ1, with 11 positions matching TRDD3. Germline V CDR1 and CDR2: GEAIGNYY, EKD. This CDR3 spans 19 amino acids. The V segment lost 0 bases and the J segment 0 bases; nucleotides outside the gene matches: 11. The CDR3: CACDTVGLGDTQYTDKLIF. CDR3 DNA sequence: TGTGCCTGTGACACCGTTGGGCTGGGGGATACTCAGTACACCGATAAACTCATCTTT.

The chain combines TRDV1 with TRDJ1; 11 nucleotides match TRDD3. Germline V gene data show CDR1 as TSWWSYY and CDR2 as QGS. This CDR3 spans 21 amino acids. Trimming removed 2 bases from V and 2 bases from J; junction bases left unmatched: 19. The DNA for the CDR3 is TGTGCTCTTGGGGAATCGCGCCTGCACTGGGGGATAGAGCAGGGGACCGATAAACTCATCTTT. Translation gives CALGESRLHWGIEQGTDKLIF.

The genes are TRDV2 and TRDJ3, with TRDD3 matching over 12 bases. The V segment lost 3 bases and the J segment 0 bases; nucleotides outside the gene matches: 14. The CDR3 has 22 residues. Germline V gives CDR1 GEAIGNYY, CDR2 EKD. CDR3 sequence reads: CACDDPGTGGYSSSWDTRQMFF. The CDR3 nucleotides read TGTGCCTGTGACGATCCCGGTACTGGGGGATACAGCAGCTCCTGGGACACCCGACAGATGTTTTTC.

The CDR3 spells CACDTVRLPSQGDTGYTDKLIF. The CDR3, as DNA: TGTGCCTGTGACACCGTTCGGTTGCCTTCCCAGGGGGATACGGGGTACACCGATAAACTCATCTTT. The chain links TRDV2 to TRDJ1; 10 positions agree with TRDD3. V lost 0 bases to trimming and J lost 0 bases; unmatched junction nucleotides: 21. The CDR3 loop spans 22 amino acids. The germline gives CDR1 GEAIGNYY, CDR2 EKD.

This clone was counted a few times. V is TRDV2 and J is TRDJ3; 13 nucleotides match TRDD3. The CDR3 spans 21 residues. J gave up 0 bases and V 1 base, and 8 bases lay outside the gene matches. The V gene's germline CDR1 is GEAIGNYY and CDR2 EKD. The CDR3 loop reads CACDTLLGDTTSSWDTRQMFF. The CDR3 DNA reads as TGTGCCTGTGACACATTACTGGGGGATACGACGAGCTCCTGGGACACCCGACAGATGTTTTTC.

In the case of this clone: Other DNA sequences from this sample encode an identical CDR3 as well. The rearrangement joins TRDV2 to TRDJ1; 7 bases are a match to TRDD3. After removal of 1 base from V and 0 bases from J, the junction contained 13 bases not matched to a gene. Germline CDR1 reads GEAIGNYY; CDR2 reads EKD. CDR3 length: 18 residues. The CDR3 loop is CACDTVEGDSQYTDKLIF. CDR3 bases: TGTGCCTGTGACACTGTCGAGGGGGATTCTCAGTACACCGATAAACTCATCTTT.

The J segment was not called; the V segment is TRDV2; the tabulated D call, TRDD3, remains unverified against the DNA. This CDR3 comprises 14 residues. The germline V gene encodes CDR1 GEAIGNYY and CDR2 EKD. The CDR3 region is CACDTWGQYNEQFF. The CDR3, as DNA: TGTGCCTGTGACACGTGGGGGCAGTACAATGAGCAGTTCTTC.

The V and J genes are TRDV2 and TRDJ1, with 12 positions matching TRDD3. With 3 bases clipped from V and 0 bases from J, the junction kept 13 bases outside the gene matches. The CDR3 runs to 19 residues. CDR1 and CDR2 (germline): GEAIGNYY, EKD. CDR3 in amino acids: CACDPLDTTGGYNTDKLIF. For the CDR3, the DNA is TGTGCCTGTGACCCGCTCGATACTACTGGGGGATACAACACCGATAAACTCATCTTT.

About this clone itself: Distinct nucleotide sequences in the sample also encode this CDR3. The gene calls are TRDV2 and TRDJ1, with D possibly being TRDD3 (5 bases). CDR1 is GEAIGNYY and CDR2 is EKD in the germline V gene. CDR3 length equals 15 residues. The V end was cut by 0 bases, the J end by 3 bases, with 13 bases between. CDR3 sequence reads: CACDTVEDRADKLIF. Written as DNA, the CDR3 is TGTGCCTGTGACACCGTAGAGGATAGAGCCGATAAACTCATCTTT.

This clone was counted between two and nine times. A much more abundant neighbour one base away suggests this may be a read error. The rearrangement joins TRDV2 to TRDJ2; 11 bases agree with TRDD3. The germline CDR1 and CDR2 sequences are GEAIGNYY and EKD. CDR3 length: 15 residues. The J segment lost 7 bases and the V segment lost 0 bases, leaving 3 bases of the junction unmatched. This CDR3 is CACDTVLGDIAQLFF. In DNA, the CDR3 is TGTGCCTGTGACACCGTACTGGGGGATATAGCACAACTCTTCTTT.

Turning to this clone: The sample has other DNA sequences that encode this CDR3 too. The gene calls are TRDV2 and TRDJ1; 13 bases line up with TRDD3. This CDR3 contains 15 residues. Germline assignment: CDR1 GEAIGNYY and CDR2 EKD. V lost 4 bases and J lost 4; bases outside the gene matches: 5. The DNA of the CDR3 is TGTGCCTGTGATGGACTGGGGGATACGGGCGATAAACTCATCTTT. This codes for CACDGLGDTGDKLIF.